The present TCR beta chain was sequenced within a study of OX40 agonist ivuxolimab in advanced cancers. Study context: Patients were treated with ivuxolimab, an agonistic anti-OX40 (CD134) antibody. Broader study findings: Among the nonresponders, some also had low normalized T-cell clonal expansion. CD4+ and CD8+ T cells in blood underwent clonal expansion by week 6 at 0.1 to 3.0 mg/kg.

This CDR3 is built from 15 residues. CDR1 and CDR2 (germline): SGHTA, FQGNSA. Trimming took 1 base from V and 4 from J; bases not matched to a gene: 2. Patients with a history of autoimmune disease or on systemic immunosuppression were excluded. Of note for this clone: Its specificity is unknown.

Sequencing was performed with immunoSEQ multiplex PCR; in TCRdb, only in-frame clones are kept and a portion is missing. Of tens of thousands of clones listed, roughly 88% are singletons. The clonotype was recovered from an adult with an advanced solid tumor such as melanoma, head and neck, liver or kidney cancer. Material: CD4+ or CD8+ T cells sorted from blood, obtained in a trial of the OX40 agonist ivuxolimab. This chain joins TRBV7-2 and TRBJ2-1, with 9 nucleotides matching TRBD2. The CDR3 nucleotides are TGTGCCAGCAGCTTAGATAGCGGGGGATACAATGAGCAGTTCTTC. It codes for CASSLDSGGYNEQFF.